The rows below give T cell receptor beta chains drawn from one sample of a study of neoadjuvant anti-PD-1 for oral cavity cancer. The protocol was immunoSEQ multiplex PCR, while the TCRdb copy is restricted to in-frame clones and leaves out a portion. The sample yields some 29,000 clones, almost 80% seen once. The input for sequencing was PBMCs, taken after nivolumab (anti-PD-1) treatment. The source of these receptors is a person between 40 and 85 years old with oral cavity squamous cell carcinoma. Each CDR3 is given with its conserved first and last residue. The D gene is left open where the match is weak. Clone sizes are given selectively: once, few, many, or a class where the clone is expanded.

j_call d_call clone_size v_call cdr3_nt cdr3_aa
TRBJ1-1 NA NA TRBV7-9 TGTGCCAGCAGCCATCGGCGAGGGTCACGGAGCACTGAAGCTTTCTTT CASSHRRGSRSTEAFF
TRBJ1-2 TRBD1 NA TRBV18 TGTGCCAGCTCACCAGTCTCGGACAGGGTTGGAACCGCTGGCTACACCTTC CASSPVSDRVGTAGYTF
TRBJ1-2 NA NA TRBV7-9 TGTGCCAGCAGCTTAGTTGTACAGAACTATGGCTACACCTTC CASSLVVQNYGYTF
TRBJ2-5 NA NA TRBV5-1 TGCGCCAGCAGCTTGGGGGCCCGGTGGCGGCCCCAACAAGAGACCCAGTACTTC CASSLGARWRPQQETQYF
TRBJ2-7 NA NA TRBV5-6 TGTGCCAGCAACCTTGGTTTGGGGGTACAGACCTACGAGCAGTACTTC CASNLGLGVQTYEQYF
TRBJ2-2 NA NA TRBV7-3 TGTGCCAGCAGCTACGGGAGGAACACCGGGGAGCTGTTTTTT CASSYGRNTGELFF
TRBJ2-7 NA few TRBV15 TGTGCCACCAGCAGAGATCGTGCCTCCTACGAGCAGTACTTC CATSRDRASYEQYF
TRBJ1-4 NA NA TRBV7-9 TGTGCCAGCAGCTTAGCGCTCAGTCCAACTAATGAAAAACTGTTTTTT CASSLALSPTNEKLFF
TRBJ2-7 NA NA TRBV15 TGTGCCACCAGCAGCGACTTTTGGGGGTCGCGGGAGCAGTACTTC CATSSDFWGSREQYF
TRBJ1-3 TRBD1 NA TRBV5-5 TGTGCCAGCAGCCCTTGGACAGGGGGAAGTGGAAACACCATATATTTT CASSPWTGGSGNTIYF
TRBJ1-6 NA NA TRBV28 TGTGCCAGCAGTTTACGGGGGGTCCTCCACTTT CASSLRGVLHF
TRBJ1-2 TRBD1 NA TRBV14 TGTGCCAGCAGCCGGGGGGCAGGGGGATATGATGGCTACACCTTC CASSRGAGGYDGYTF
TRBJ2-3 NA once TRBV11-2 TGTGCCAGCAGCTTAAGCCCCCCTAGCACAGATACGCAGTATTTT CASSLSPPSTDTQYF
TRBJ2-3 TRBD1 NA TRBV6-1 TGTGCCAGCAACGGACAGGGGGAGGCAGATACGCAGTATTTT CASNGQGEADTQYF
TRBJ2-2 NA NA TRBV4-3 TGCGCCAGCAGGACTCAACCGGGGAACACCGGGGAGCTGTTTTTT CASRTQPGNTGELFF
TRBJ2-2 NA NA TRBV15 TGTGCCACCAGCAGAGATTCCGGGGTATCCGCCGGGGAGCTGTTTTTT CATSRDSGVSAGELFF
TRBJ1-2 NA NA TRBV19 TGTGCCAGTAGTTTTAACAGACTCAACTATGGCTACACCTTC CASSFNRLNYGYTF
TRBJ2-5 TRBD2 NA TRBV5-1 TGCGCCAGCAGCTTGGGTGGCGGGGGGGCCCAAGAGACCCAGTACTTC CASSLGGGGAQETQYF
TRBJ2-2 NA NA TRBV9 TGTGCCAGCAGCGTAGATCTGGGGGTCCCCGGGGAGCTGTTTTTT CASSVDLGVPGELFF
TRBJ2-1 TRBD2 NA TRBV19 TGTGCCAGTACTCGGACTAGCGGGGGGGGTGAGCAGTTCTTC CASTRTSGGGEQFF
TRBJ1-2 NA NA TRBV28 TGTGCCAGCAGTTTGCAGGCAAGGGGCTACACCTTC CASSLQARGYTF
TRBJ2-7 TRBD2 NA TRBV5-4 TGTGCCAGCAGCCCACCGGGGGGGGAAGCCTACGAGCAGTACTTC CASSPPGGEAYEQYF
TRBJ2-5 TRBD1 NA TRBV7-3 TGTGCCAGCAGCTTAGGACAGGGCGAGACCCAGTACTTC CASSLGQGETQYF
TRBJ2-2 NA NA TRBV19 TGTGCCAGTAGCGAACCTTTTTACACCGGGGAGCTGTTTTTT CASSEPFYTGELFF
TRBJ1-1 NA NA TRBV7-2 TGTGCCAGCAGCTTAACGAACACTGAAGCTTTCTTT CASSLTNTEAFF
TRBJ1-6 NA NA TRBV28 TGTGCCAGCAGTTTAAGGGCTCTAGTTTCACCCCTCCACTTT CASSLRALVSPLHF
TRBJ1-1 TRBD1 NA TRBV19 TGTGCCAGTTGCACCCACAGGGGGGCAAGCACTGAAGCTTTCTTT CASCTHRGASTEAFF
TRBJ1-4 NA NA TRBV29-1 TGCAGCGTTGGGTGGGCCGGGGGTGAAAAACTGTTTTTT CSVGWAGGEKLFF
TRBJ1-1 TRBD1 NA TRBV5-1 TGCGCCAGCAGCTACCAGACAGGGGGCTCCACTGAAGCTTTCTTT CASSYQTGGSTEAFF
TRBJ1-5 TRBD1 NA TRBV27 TGTGCCAGCAGTTCCCATGGGACAGGGGGACATAGGAGCAATCAGCCCCAGCATTTT CASSSHGTGGHRSNQPQHF
TRBJ2-5 NA NA TRBV5-8 TGTGCCAGCAACCCGCCGACAGTCCAAGAGACCCAGTACTTC CASNPPTVQETQYF
TRBJ1-6 TRBD1 NA TRBV4-3 TGCGCCAGCAGCCCGACAGGGGTTAATTCACCCCTCCACTTT CASSPTGVNSPLHF
TRBJ1-2 NA NA TRBV7-8 TGTGCCAGCAGCTTAGCGGTAACAGAGACTCCGGGCTACACCTTC CASSLAVTETPGYTF
TRBJ1-3 TRBD1 NA TRBV9 TGTGCCAGCAGCCCCGAGAGGGACAGGGAAAACACCATATATTTT CASSPERDRENTIYF
TRBJ1-4 TRBD1 once TRBV30 TGTGCCTGGAGCCGTCCCGGGACAGGGATCGGTGAAAAACTGTTTTTT CAWSRPGTGIGEKLFF
TRBJ1-1 NA NA TRBV30 TGTGCCTGGAGTGAGGGGGTTGTGGACACTGAAGCTTTCTTT CAWSEGVVDTEAFF
TRBJ2-7 TRBD2 NA TRBV4-1 TGCGCCAGCAGCCAAGGCCAACTAGCGGCTGGCTACGAGCAGTACTTC CASSQGQLAAGYEQYF
TRBJ1-6 NA NA TRBV6-5 TGTGCCAGCAGTCGGAACGCTTCACCCCTCCACTTT CASSRNASPLHF
TRBJ1-5 TRBD1 few TRBV9 TGTGCCAGCAGCGTAGGACAGGGAGTCCAGCCCCAGCATTTT CASSVGQGVQPQHF
TRBJ2-7 NA NA TRBV5-1 TGCGCCAGCAGCTTTGACAACAGGGCCTACGAGCAGTACTTC CASSFDNRAYEQYF
TRBJ2-2 TRBD1 NA TRBV10-1 TGCGCCAGCAGTGAGGGACAGGGGGAAACCGGGGAGCTGTTTTTT CASSEGQGETGELFF
TRBJ2-7 NA NA TRBV6-7 TGTGCCAGCAGTTACGGTTGCTTCATGGATTTCACCTACGAGCAGTACTTC CASSYGCFMDFTYEQYF
TRBJ2-2 NA NA TRBV30 TGTGCCTGGGCAAAAGGAGGATCGGACACCGGGGAGCTGTTTTTT CAWAKGGSDTGELFF
TRBJ2-1 TRBD1 NA TRBV9 TGTGCCAGCAGCGTAGAAGGATTATCTGGACAGGGGTTCGAGCAGTTCTTC CASSVEGLSGQGFEQFF
TRBJ2-7 NA NA TRBV7-2 TGTGCCAGCAGCTTTGACTACGCCTCCTACGAGCAGTACTTC CASSFDYASYEQYF
TRBJ2-7 NA NA TRBV27 TGTGCCAGCAGACAACAAGCTTTGGCCTACGAGCAGTACTTC CASRQQALAYEQYF
TRBJ1-2 NA NA TRBV10-3 TGTGCCATCAGTGAGTCTGGACCTAACTATGGCTACACCTTC CAISESGPNYGYTF
TRBJ1-1 NA NA TRBV7-8 TGTGCCAGCAGCTCTTTCCGGGGGCCGGCTGAAGCTTTCTTT CASSSFRGPAEAFF